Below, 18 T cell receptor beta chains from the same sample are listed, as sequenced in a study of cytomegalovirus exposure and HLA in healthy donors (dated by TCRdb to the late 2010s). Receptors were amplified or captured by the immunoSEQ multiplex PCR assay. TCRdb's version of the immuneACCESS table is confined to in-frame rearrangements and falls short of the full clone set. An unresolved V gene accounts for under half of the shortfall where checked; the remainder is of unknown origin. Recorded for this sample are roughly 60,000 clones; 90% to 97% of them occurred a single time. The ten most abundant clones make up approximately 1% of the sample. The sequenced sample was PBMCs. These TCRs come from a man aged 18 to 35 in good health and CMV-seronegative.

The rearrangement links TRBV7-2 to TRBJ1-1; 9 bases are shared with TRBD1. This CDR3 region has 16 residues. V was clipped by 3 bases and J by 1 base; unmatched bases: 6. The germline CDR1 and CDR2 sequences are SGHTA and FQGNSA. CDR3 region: CASSFLSGQGNTEAFF. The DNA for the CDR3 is TGTGCCAGCAGCTTCCTCTCGGGACAGGGGAACACTGAAGCTTTCTTT.

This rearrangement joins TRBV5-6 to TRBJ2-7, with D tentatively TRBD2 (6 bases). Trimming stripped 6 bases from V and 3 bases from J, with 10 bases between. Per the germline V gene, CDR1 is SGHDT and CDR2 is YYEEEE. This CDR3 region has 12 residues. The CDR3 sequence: CASNGGGYEQYF. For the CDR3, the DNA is TGTGCCAGCAACGGGGGAGGCTACGAGCAGTACTTC.

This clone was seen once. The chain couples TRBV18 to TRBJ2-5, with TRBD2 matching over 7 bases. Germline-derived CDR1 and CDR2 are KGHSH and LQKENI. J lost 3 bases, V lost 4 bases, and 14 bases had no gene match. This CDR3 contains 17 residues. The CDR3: CASSRPGGRVVKETQYF. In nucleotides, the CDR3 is TGTGCCAGCTCACGACCGGGAGGACGAGTCGTTAAAGAGACCCAGTACTTC.

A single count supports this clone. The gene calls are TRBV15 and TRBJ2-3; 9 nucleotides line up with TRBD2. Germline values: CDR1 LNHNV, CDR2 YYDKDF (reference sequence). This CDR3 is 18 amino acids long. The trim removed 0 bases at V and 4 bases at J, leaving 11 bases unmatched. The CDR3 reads CATSRDSGSEFLADTQYF. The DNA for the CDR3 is TGTGCCACCAGCAGAGATAGCGGGAGCGAGTTCCTGGCAGATACGCAGTATTTT.

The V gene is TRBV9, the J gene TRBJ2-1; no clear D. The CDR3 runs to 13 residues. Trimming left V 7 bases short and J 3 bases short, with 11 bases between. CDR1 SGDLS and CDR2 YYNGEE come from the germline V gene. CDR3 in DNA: TGTGCCAGCGGTCTGGCGGACTACAATGAGCAGTTCTTC. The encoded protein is CASGLADYNEQFF.

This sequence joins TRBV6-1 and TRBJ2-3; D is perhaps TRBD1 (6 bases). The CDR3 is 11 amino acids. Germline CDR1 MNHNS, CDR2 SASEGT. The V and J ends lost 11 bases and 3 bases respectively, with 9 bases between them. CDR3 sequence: CAGGQTDTQYF. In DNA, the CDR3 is TGTGCCGGGGGCCAGACAGATACGCAGTATTTT.

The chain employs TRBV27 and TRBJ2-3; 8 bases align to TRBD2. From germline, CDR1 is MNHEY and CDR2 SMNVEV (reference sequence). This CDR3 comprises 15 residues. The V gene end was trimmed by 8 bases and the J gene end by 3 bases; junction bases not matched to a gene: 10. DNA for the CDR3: TGTGCCAGCGGAAGAGCGGGAGTGTTAACAGATACGCAGTATTTT. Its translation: CASGRAGVLTDTQYF.

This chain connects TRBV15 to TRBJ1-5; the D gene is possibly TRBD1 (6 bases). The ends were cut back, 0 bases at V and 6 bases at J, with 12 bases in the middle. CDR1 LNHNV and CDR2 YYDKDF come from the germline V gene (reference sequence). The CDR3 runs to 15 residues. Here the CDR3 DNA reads TGTGCCACCAGCAGAGACCGATCACAGGGTCAGCCCCAGCATTTT. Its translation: CATSRDRSQGQPQHF.

The CDR3 spells CASIPWGTGGSGANVLTF. The CDR3 region has the DNA TGTGCCAGCATCCCTTGGGGGACAGGAGGGAGTGGGGCCAACGTCCTGACTTTC. The chain links TRBV28 to TRBJ2-6, with TRBD1 matching 8 bases. V lost 7 bases to trimming and J lost 3 bases; unmatched junction nucleotides: 14. This CDR3 contains 18 residues. Germline V gene lookup returns CDR1 MDHEN and CDR2 SYDVKM.

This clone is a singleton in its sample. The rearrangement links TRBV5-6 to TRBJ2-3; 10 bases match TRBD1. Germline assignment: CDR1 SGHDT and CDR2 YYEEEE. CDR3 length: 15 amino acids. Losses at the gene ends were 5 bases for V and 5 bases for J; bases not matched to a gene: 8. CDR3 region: CASRGRGQGVDTQYF. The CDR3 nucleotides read TGTGCCAGCAGGGGGCGCGGACAGGGGGTAGATACGCAGTATTTT.

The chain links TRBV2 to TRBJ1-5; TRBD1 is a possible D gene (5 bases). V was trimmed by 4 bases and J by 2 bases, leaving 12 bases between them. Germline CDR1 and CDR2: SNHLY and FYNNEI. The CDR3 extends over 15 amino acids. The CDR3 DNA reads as TGTGCCAGCAGTGTAAAGGGGATGGGCAATCAGCCCCAGCATTTT. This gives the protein CASSVKGMGNQPQHF.

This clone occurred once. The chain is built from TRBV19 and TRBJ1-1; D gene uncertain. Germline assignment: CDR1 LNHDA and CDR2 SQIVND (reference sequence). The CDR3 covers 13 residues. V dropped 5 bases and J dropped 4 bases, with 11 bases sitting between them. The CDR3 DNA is TGTGCCAGTAGTGGTCCGGGTCCCACTGAAGCTTTCTTT. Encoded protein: CASSGPGPTEAFF.

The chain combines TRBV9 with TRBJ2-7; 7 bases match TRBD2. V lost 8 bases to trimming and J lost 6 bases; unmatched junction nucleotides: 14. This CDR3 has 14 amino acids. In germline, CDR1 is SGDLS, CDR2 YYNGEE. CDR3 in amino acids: CASKKDQAGSEQYF. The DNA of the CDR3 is TGTGCCAGTAAGAAAGACCAAGCGGGGTCCGAGCAGTACTTC.

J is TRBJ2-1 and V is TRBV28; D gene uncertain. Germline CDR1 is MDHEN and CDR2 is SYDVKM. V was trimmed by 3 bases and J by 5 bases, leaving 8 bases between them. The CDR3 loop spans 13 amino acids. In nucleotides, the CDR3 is TGTGCCAGCAGTTTTGACGCGGACAATGAGCAGTTCTTC. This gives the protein CASSFDADNEQFF. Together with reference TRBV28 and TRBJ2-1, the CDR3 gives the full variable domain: DVKVTQSSRYLVKRTGEKVFLECVQDMDHENMFWYRQDPGLGLRLIYFSYDVKMKEKGDIPEGYSVSREKKERFSLILESASTNQTSMYLCASSFDADNEQFFGPGTRLTVL.

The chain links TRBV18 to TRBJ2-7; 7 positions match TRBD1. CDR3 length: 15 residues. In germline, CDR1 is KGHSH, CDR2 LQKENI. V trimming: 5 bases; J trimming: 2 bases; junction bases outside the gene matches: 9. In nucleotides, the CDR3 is TGTGCCAGCTCATCGGCCCCGGGACAGACCTACGAGCAGTACTTC. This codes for CASSSAPGQTYEQYF.

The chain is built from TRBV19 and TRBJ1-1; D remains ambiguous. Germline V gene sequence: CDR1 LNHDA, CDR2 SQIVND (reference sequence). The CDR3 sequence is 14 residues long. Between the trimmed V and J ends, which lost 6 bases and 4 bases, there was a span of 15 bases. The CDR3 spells CASRGVGAGTEAFF. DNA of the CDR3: TGTGCCAGTAGGGGTGTTGGTGCAGGCACTGAAGCTTTCTTT.

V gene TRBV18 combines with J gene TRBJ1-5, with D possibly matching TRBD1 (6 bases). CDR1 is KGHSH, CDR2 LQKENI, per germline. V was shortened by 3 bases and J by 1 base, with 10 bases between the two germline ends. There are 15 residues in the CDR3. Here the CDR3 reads CASSPRDTSNQPQHF. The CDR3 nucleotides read TGTGCCAGCTCACCCCGGGACACAAGCAATCAGCCCCAGCATTTT.

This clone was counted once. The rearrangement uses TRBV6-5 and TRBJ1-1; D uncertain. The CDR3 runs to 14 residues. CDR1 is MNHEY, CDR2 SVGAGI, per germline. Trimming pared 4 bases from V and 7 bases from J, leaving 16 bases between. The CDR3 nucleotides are TGTGCCAGCAGTTCCTCGGACTTTTATCGTGAAGCTTTCTTT. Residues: CASSSSDFYREAFF.